What follows is one T cell receptor beta chain and its context. The data were taken from a study of regulatory T cells in long-lasting Graves disease. Across the study: Over-5-year antithyroid drug use with positive TSH receptor antibodies defined persistent Graves' disease in the study.

As for time point: persistent/refractory GD, antithyroid drugs over 5 years with positive TRAb. Construction of the TCR library relied on RNA isolated from PBMCs. With iRepertoire HTBI primers and Arm-PCR of CDR3 regions, TCR beta libraries were built. TCRdb itself ran the multiplex PCR reads through MiXCR, one entry per CDR3 protein. The data contain 400,000 to 450,000 distinct CDR3 sequences, 23% of them singletons. The clonotype was recovered from a female donor with Graves disease. The material sequenced was peripheral blood mononuclear cells (PBMCs), taken when the disease was refractory, from a patient treated with antithyroid drugs.

The CDR3 region is CASSGRRDRGYEQYF. DNA for the CDR3: TGTGCCAGCAGCGGACGCCGGGACAGGGGCTACGAGCAGTACTTC. This rearrangement joins TRBV6-2 or TRBV6-3 to TRBJ2-7; 10 bases are shared with TRBD1. The ends lost 6 bases at V and 3 bases at J; junction bases unmatched: 8. The CDR3 has 15 amino acids. Germline assignment: CDR1 MNHEY and CDR2 SVGEGT.